This is a list of T cell receptor beta chains from one sample in a study of blood T cell repertoires in COVID-19. Some clones are missing from TCRdb's copy, which holds only in-frame ones; the method was immunoSEQ multiplex PCR. The table includes about 73,000 clones, 80% to 90% detected once. Sample: peripheral blood. These receptors were collected from a man in his forties or fifties with active COVID-19. Both conserved end residues are part of each CDR3. Size values are once, few and many counts, or a class for expanded clones, and some rows have none.

NA,TRBV28,CASSPTSGTPYEQYF
NA,TRBV5-8,CASEEGLAGITYNEQFF
NA,TRBV18,CASSAGTVNTEAFF
NA,TRBV7-3,CASSPLAAETQYF
once,TRBV9,CASSVEEGVSGNTIYF
NA,TRBV4-1,CASSPSDSGSTGELFF
many,TRBV7-9,CASSLWGTGVYGYTF
NA,TRBV3-1/TRBV3-2,CASSQSGGRSARHYF
NA,TRBV7-2,CASSSANNGGEQFF
NA,TRBV29-1,CSGGQGGTNEKLFF
NA,TRBV9,CASSVGGTGGVQRRTDTQYF
NA,TRBV29-1,CSVMKRLGTSGYNEQFF
NA,TRBV7-9,CASSLVRYRDTSTDTQYF
few,TRBV19,CASSRVPNYGYTF
NA,TRBV29-1,CSVAGYYNEQFF
once,TRBV29-1,CSVDPSGGETQYF
NA,TRBV11-2,CASSRTGNTEAFF
NA,TRBV5-1,CASSVVPGQGLNTEAFF
NA,TRBV5-6,CASSFVQGSGANVLTF
once,TRBV19,CASSIRLEETQYF
NA,TRBV27,CASRRDYEQYF
few,TRBV28,CASSSSSYEQYF
NA,TRBV30,CAWSVGGLAEYNEQFF
NA,TRBV28,CASSLGVTSTGELFF
few,TRBV4-1,CASSPGRAGEQYF
NA,TRBV28,CASSRDSNEQFF
NA,TRBV6-2/TRBV6-3,CASSYSSRRDRALRAYEQYF
NA,TRBV6-5,CASGRREAYNEQFF
once,TRBV5-1,CASSFSNSGQETQYF
NA,TRBV5-1,CASTGDSVGANEKLFF
NA,TRBV19,CASSIRGLAEAFF
NA,TRBV19,CASSPLQGSWTEAFF
few,TRBV25-1,CASSGTGGDTEAFF
NA,TRBV4-1,CASSQARQDGYTF
NA,TRBV29-1,CSVDPGQGAYNEQFF
NA,TRBV5-1,CASSSGTGSNVQYF
NA,TRBV9,CASSSTGRGYTF
NA,TRBV5-1,CASSYQQETQYF
NA,TRBV3-1/TRBV3-2,CASSQESDRGLTEAFF
NA,TRBV18,CASSPRDRVNEKLFF
NA,TRBV6-5,CASLAPGGLKGGLFF
NA,TRBV5-1,CASSLGDFNYGYTF
NA,TRBV2,CASSERPGLTDTQYF
NA,TRBV7-2,CASSLGASNYEQYF
NA,TRBV7-9,CASSLELLGASTQYF
NA,TRBV12-3/TRBV12-4,CASRGQSNQPQHF
NA,TRBV19,CASSSTGGGNSPLHF
NA,TRBV19,CAGRDRTRNTIYF
NA,TRBV6-5,CASSPGQGAAAFF
NA,TRBV4-3,CASSQVPPGTSGDNEQFF
NA,TRBV5-5,CASSNTRVSSGNTIYF
once,TRBV7-8,CASSAGRGSYEQYF
NA,TRBV19,CASSIAAPTRYEQYF
NA,TRBV19,CASTSSDRGQKTIYF
NA,TRBV6-2/TRBV6-3,CASSYNRALYF
NA,TRBV28,CASSLNSGRAGEQYF
once,TRBV19,CASSINPGSYEQYF